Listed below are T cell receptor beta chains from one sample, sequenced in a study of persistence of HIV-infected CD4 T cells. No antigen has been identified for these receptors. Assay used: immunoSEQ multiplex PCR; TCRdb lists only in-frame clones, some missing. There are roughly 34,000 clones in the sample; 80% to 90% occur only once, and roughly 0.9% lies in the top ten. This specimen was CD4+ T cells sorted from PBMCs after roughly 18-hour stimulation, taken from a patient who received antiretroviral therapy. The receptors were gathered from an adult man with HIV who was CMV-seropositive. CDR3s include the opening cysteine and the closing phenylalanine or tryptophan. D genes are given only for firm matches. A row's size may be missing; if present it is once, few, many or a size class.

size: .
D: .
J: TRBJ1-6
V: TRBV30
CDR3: CAWRAGILPYNSPLHF
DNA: TGTGCCTGGAGGGCAGGGATCCTCCCTTATAATTCACCCCTCCACTTT

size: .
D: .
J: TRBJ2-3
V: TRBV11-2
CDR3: CASSLGRGRGTHTDTQYF
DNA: TGTGCCAGCAGCTTAGGTCGGGGAAGGGGCACACACACAGATACGCAGTATTTT

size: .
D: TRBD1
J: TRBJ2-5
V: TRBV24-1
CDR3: CATSDPQGAEETQYF
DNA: TGTGCCACCAGTGATCCACAGGGGGCTGAGGAGACCCAGTACTTC

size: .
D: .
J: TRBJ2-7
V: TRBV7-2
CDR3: CASSSLGPYEQYF
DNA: TGTGCCAGCAGCTCGCTTGGACCCTACGAGCAGTACTTC

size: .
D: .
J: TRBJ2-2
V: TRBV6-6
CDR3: CASSELTTGELFF
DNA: TGTGCCAGCAGCGAACTGACCACCGGGGAGCTGTTTTTT

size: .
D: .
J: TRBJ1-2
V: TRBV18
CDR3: CASSDLGRRWDGYTF
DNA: TGTGCCAGCTCAGATCTAGGACGACGCTGGGATGGCTACACCTTC

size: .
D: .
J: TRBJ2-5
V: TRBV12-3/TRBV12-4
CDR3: CASSERETQYF
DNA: TGTGCCAGCAGTGAGAGAGAGACCCAGTACTTC

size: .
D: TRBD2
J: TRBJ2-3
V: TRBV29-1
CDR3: CSVGPRLAGGGKDTDTQYF
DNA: TGCAGCGTTGGACCTCGACTAGCGGGGGGCGGGAAGGACACAGATACGCAGTATTTT

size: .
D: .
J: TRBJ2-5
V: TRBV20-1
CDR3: CSAQQETQYF
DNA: TGCAGTGCTCAACAAGAGACCCAGTACTTC

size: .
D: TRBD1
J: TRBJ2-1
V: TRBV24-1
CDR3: CATSDFGGTGKQFF
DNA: TGTGCCACCAGTGATTTTGGTGGGACAGGGAAACAGTTCTTC

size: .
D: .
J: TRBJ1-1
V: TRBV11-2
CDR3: CASSLDRWAEAFF
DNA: TGTGCCAGCAGCTTAGATCGATGGGCTGAAGCTTTCTTT

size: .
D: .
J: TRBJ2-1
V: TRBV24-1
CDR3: CATGPYNEQFF
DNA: TGTGCCACCGGGCCCTATAATGAGCAGTTCTTC

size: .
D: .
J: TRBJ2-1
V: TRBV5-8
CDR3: CASRRTRYEQFF
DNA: TGTGCCAGCAGACGAACCCGATATGAGCAGTTCTTC

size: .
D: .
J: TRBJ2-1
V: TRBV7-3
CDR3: CASSLYGPPEQFF
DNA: TGTGCCAGCAGCCTATACGGCCCCCCAGAGCAGTTCTTC

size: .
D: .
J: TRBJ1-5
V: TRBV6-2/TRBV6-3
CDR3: CASSYGNSNQPQHF
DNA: TGTGCCAGCAGTTACGGGAATAGCAATCAGCCCCAGCATTTT

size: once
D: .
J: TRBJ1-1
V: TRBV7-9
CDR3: CASSLGGKNTEAFF
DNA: TGTGCCAGCAGCTTAGGGGGGAAGAACACTGAAGCTTTCTTT

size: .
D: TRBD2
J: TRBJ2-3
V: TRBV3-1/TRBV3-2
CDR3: CASSHLSGGVRTDTQYF
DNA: TGTGCCAGCAGCCACTTAAGCGGGGGAGTACGAACAGATACGCAGTATTTT

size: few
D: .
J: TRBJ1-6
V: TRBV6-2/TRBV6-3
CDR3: CASSPGQNGRSPLHF
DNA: TGTGCCAGCAGTCCGGGACAAAATGGAAGGTCACCCCTCCACTTT

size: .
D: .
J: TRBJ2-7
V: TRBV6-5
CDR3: CATYQVNGYEQYF
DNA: TGTGCCACTTATCAGGTGAATGGCTACGAGCAGTACTTC

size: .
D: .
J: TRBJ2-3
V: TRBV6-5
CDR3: CASRSVSGTDTQYF
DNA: TGTGCCAGCAGATCGGTCTCCGGCACAGATACGCAGTATTTT